These 32 T cell receptor beta chains share one sample of origin, sequenced in a study of CD8 T cells in ankylosing spondylitis. TCRdb passed the 5' RACE reads through MiXCR, listing each CDR3 protein once. The sample shows 37,000 or so distinct CDR3 sequences, approximately 15% of them seen only once. The sequencing sample was made of blood. Every receptor here comes from a male donor with ankylosing spondylitis or in good health (not recorded which).

The chain is built from TRBV2 and TRBJ2-4; D remains unclear. The CDR3 sequence is 14 residues long. V shed 0 bases and J shed 15 bases, with 18 bases lying between them. Germline CDR1 reads SNHLY; CDR2 reads FYNNEI. CDR3: CASSEALSGRLPYF. The DNA for the CDR3 is TGTGCCAGCAGTGAAGCGCTTTCCGGGCGGCTTCCGTACTTC.

A remark on this clonotype: The junction shows a germline mismatch at one end, possibly a read error. CDR3 nucleotide sequence: TGCAGCGTCGAAGACAGGCTGAACACCGGGGAGCTGTTTTTT. Residues: CSVEDRLNTGELFF. This chain uses TRBV29-1 with TRBJ2-2; a possible D gene is TRBD1 (6 bases). Germline V gene data show CDR1 as SQVTM and CDR2 as ANQGSEA. The CDR3 has 14 amino acids.

J is TRBJ1-4 and V is TRBV28, with 7 bases identical to TRBD1. Germline CDR1 reads MDHEN; CDR2 reads SYDVKM. CDR3 length: 15 amino acids. The junction had 11 bases not matched to a gene; V was cut back by 5 bases and J by 8 bases. The CDR3 loop is CASSPTGVGVEKLFF. CDR3 nucleotides: TGTGCCAGCAGTCCTACAGGGGTAGGGGTGGAAAAACTGTTTTTT. Complete variable domain (other parts from reference TRBV28 and TRBJ1-4): DVKVTQSSRYLVKRTGEKVFLECVQDMDHENMFWYRQDPGLGLRLIYFSYDVKMKEKGDIPEGYSVSREKKERFSLILESASTNQTSMYLCASSPTGVGVEKLFFGSGTQLSVL.

This clonotype was seen more than once but under ten times. CDR3 sequence reads: CASTAVGEKLFF. Written as DNA, the CDR3 is TGTGCCAGCACGGCGGTCGGTGAAAAACTGTTTTTT. The J gene is TRBJ1-4, the V gene TRBV12-3 or TRBV12-4; no firm D call. The germline V and J ends were trimmed by 7 bases and 7 bases, with 10 bases remaining between them. The CDR3 is 12 amino acids.

This sequence joins TRBV6-6 and TRBJ2-3; 9 bases align to TRBD1. In germline, CDR1 is MNHNY, CDR2 SVGAGI (reference sequence). The CDR3 is made up of 16 amino acids. The V and J ends lost 5 bases and 8 bases, in that order; junction bases with no gene match: 14. CDR3 in DNA: TGTGCCAGCAGTACCCCGGACAGGGGATTCGCGGTTACGCAGTATTTT. Translating gives CASSTPDRGFAVTQYF.

The rearrangement uses TRBV7-2 and TRBJ2-1, with TRBD2 identical over 12 bases. Germline CDR1 reads SGHTA; CDR2 reads FQGNSA. After removal of 4 bases from V and 8 bases from J, the junction contained 9 bases not matched to a gene. CDR3 size: 16 residues. CDR3 bases: TGTGCCAGCAGCTCAAGGACTAGCGGGACTATACATGAGCAGTTCTTC. This sequence encodes CASSSRTSGTIHEQFF.

The chain joins TRBV6-4 to TRBJ2-2; 7 bases fit TRBD2. The ends lost 6 bases at V and 8 bases at J; junction bases unmatched: 18. This CDR3 spans 17 amino acids. Germline lookup yields CDR1 MRHNA and CDR2 SNTAGT. The CDR3 sequence: CASRSPPYREVGGELFF. The CDR3 region has the DNA TGTGCCAGCAGATCACCCCCCTACCGGGAGGTTGGGGGGGAGCTGTTTTTT.

This clonotype has just a few counts. The V gene is TRBV28, the J gene TRBJ2-4; D remains unclear. The CDR3 runs 12 residues. V lost 10 bases to trimming and J lost 6 bases, with 13 bases between them. Per the germline V gene, CDR1 is MDHEN and CDR2 is SYDVKM. The CDR3: CATARGRNIQYF. The CDR3 nucleotides read TGTGCCACGGCGAGAGGCAGAAACATTCAGTACTTC. The complete variable domain, with remaining parts taken from reference TRBV28 and TRBJ2-4, reads DVKVTQSSRYLVKRTGEKVFLECVQDMDHENMFWYRQDPGLGLRLIYFSYDVKMKEKGDIPEGYSVSREKKERFSLILESASTNQTSMYLCATARGRNIQYFGAGTRLSVL.

Only a few counts were recorded for this clonotype. The chain carries TRBV20-1 and TRBJ1-6; D remains ambiguous. CDR1 is DFQATT and CDR2 is SNEGSKA in the germline V gene (reference sequence). The CDR3 has 13 residues. V lost 3 bases to trimming and J lost 8 bases, with 11 bases between them. CDR3 region: CSASKVGYSPLHF. CDR3 sequence (DNA): TGCAGTGCTAGCAAGGTGGGGTATTCACCCCTCCACTTT.

The sample holds a few counts of this clonotype. The chain links TRBV29-1 to TRBJ2-3, with a tentative D call TRBD1 (6 bases). The CDR3 contains 15 residues. Germline V lookup: CDR1 SQVTM, CDR2 ANQGSEA. V lost 7 bases and J lost 1, with 18 bases in between. For the CDR3, the DNA is TGCAGCGCCCAAGGGGGTGACGGTGGCACAGATACGCAGTATTTT. Translating gives CSAQGGDGGTDTQYF.

This clonotype has just a few counts. The chain has TRBV5-1 and TRBJ1-5; D is uncertain. Trimming pared 0 bases from V and 9 bases from J, leaving 10 bases between. The CDR3 extends over 13 amino acids. Germline CDR1 and CDR2: SGHRS and YFSETQ. The CDR3, as DNA: TGCGCCAGCAGCTTGGAACCCGGAGGGCCCCAGCATTTT. Translated, it gives CASSLEPGGPQHF.

DNA of the CDR3: TGTGCCAGCAATGCGAACTTAAGGGGTTCCGGCTACACCTTC. This sequence encodes CASNANLRGSGYTF. This sequence joins TRBV7-2 and TRBJ1-2, with D possibly TRBD1 on 5 matching bases. Germline V lookup: CDR1 SGHTA, CDR2 FQGNSA. V gave up 7 bases and J gave up 8 bases, with 20 bases separating them. CDR3 size: 14 residues.

The rearrangement links TRBV12-3 or TRBV12-4 to TRBJ2-2; 7 bases are shared with TRBD2. J gave up 1 base and V 1 base, and 3 bases lay outside the gene matches. This CDR3 is 16 amino acids long. The CDR3 DNA reads TGTGCCAGCAGTTTAGGGGAGGGGATGAACACCGGGGAGCTGTTTTTT. Residues: CASSLGEGMNTGELFF.

This clonotype was counted a few times. This chain links TRBV11-1 with TRBJ2-1; TRBD2 matches 9 bases. Germline values: CDR1 SGHAT, CDR2 FQDESV (reference sequence). The CDR3 totals 15 residues. V dropped 3 bases and J dropped 5; count of bases not matched to a gene: 5. The CDR3 here is CASSLGGGDHNEQFF. CDR3 nucleotides: TGTGCCAGCAGCTTGGGCGGGGGGGATCACAATGAGCAGTTCTTC.

The rearrangement joins TRBV28 to TRBJ2-4; 12 positions match TRBD2. CDR1 and CDR2 from the germline V gene are MDHEN and SYDVKM. This CDR3 spans 14 amino acids. V was pared by 4 bases and J by 10 bases, with 5 bases of the junction left unmatched. The CDR3 nucleotides are TGTGCCAGCAGTTCGGCGCTAGCGGGAGGGATTCAGTACTTC. Translated, it gives CASSSALAGGIQYF.

The chain uses TRBV2 and TRBJ2-3, with TRBD1 identical over 7 bases. This CDR3 is built from 15 residues. CDR1 is SNHLY and CDR2 is FYNNEI in the germline V gene. V lost 0 bases to trimming and J lost 2 bases; unmatched junction nucleotides: 2. In DNA form, the CDR3 reads TGTGCCAGCAGTGAAGCACAGGGGACCACAGATACGCAGTATTTT. Its protein is CASSEAQGTTDTQYF.

The chain uses TRBV12-3 or TRBV12-4 and TRBJ2-1, with TRBD2 matching over 9 bases. This CDR3 is 17 amino acids long. V lost 6 bases, J lost 6 bases, and 15 bases stayed unmatched. The CDR3 spells CASRLAGVAGVLNEQFF. The CDR3 DNA follows: TGTGCCAGCAGGCTCGCCGGGGTAGCGGGAGTTCTCAATGAGCAGTTCTTC.

Only a few counts were recorded for this clonotype. This chain's CDR3 is CASSQGLTPSYNEQFF. CDR3 in DNA: TGTGCCAGCAGCCAAGGGCTGACCCCCTCCTACAATGAGCAGTTCTTC. This chain joins TRBV3-1 and TRBJ2-1; D gene uncertain. Per germline, CDR1 LGHDT and CDR2 YNNKEL (reference sequence). The CDR3 runs 16 residues. Trimming shortened V by 1 base and J by 0 bases, and 10 bases separated the two germline ends.

This clonotype was seen more than once but under ten times. This chain connects TRBV20-1 to TRBJ2-7, with TRBD2 as a possible D gene (7 bases). The CDR3 has 14 residues. V lost 6 bases, J lost 0 bases, and 15 bases lay in between. The germline CDR1 and CDR2 sequences are DFQATT and SNEGSKA (reference sequence). The chain's CDR3 is CSASRGASSYEQYF. CDR3 in DNA: TGCAGTGCCTCCCGGGGGGCTAGCTCCTACGAGCAGTACTTC.

In DNA form, the CDR3 reads TGCAGTGCTACAGGACAGGGGGTTGATCAGCCCCAGCATTTT. It is translated as CSATGQGVDQPQHF. The chain couples TRBV20-1 to TRBJ1-5; 10 bases agree with TRBD1. The CDR3 runs to 14 residues. V was clipped by 4 bases and J by 5 bases; unmatched bases: 5. Germline V gene lookup returns CDR1 DFQATT and CDR2 SNEGSKA (reference sequence).

This clonotype was seen more than once but under ten times. The chain joins TRBV29-1 to TRBJ2-7; D might be TRBD1 (6 bases). The CDR3 is 12 residues long. CDR1 and CDR2 (germline): SQVTM, ANQGSEA. V was clipped by 4 bases and J by 2 bases, with 9 bases between them. The CDR3 DNA reads as TGCAGCGTTGTTGAGGGGGCCTACGAGCAGTACTTC. Residues: CSVVEGAYEQYF.

V gene TRBV7-6 combines with J gene TRBJ1-4; TRBD1 is a possible D gene (5 bases). This CDR3 is built from 14 residues. Trimming took off 5 bases at V and 3 bases at J, with 10 bases between the two ends. Germline V gives CDR1 SGHVS, CDR2 FNYEAQ. CDR3 amino acids: CASSLRGPNEKLFF. The CDR3 DNA reads as TGTGCCAGCAGCCTGAGGGGACCTAATGAAAAACTGTTTTTT.

This clonotype was picked up a small number of times. This sequence joins TRBV5-1 and TRBJ2-3, with TRBD2 as a possible D gene (5 bases). Germline CDR1 is SGHRS and CDR2 is YFSETQ. Trimming pared 4 bases from V and 3 bases from J, leaving 12 bases between. The CDR3 spans 14 residues. Here the CDR3 reads CASSREGRTDTQYF. The CDR3 DNA follows: TGCGCCAGCAGCCGTGAGGGTAGGACAGATACGCAGTATTTT.

This clonotype showed up just a few times. The chain has TRBV25-1 and TRBJ2-1; no definite D call. Germline V gene lookup returns CDR1 MGHDK and CDR2 SYGVNS. Trimming cost V 6 bases and J 4 bases, with 13 bases left between them. This CDR3 contains 14 residues. CDR3: CASREGRRYNEQFF. In nucleotides, the CDR3 is TGTGCCAGCAGGGAAGGGCGAAGGTACAATGAGCAGTTCTTC. Full variable domain (remainder filled in from reference TRBV25-1 and TRBJ2-1): EADIYQTPRYLVIGTGKKITLECSQTMGHDKMYWYQQDPGMELHLIHYSYGVNSTEKGDLSSESTVSRIRTEHFPLTLESARPSHTSQYLCASREGRRYNEQFFGPGTRLTVL.

V usage is TRBV10-3 and J usage is TRBJ2-2; D is ambiguous. The ends were cut back, 5 bases at V and 4 bases at J, with 8 bases in the middle. There are 13 residues in the CDR3. Germline CDR1 and CDR2: ENHRY and SYGVKD. The CDR3 here is CAISPTATGELFF. In DNA, the CDR3 is TGTGCCATCAGTCCCACGGCCACCGGGGAGCTGTTTTTT.

This clonotype has just a few counts. The chain links TRBV29-1 to TRBJ2-2; D not resolved. Germline V gene lookup returns CDR1 SQVTM and CDR2 ANQGSEA. The CDR3 extends over 14 amino acids. Trimming pared 0 bases from V and 1 base from J, leaving 6 bases between. Here the CDR3 DNA reads TGCAGCGTTGAAGATGGGCTGAACACCGGGGAGCTGTTTTTT. Amino acid sequence: CSVEDGLNTGELFF.

This clonotype was seen only once. The CDR3 DNA is TGTGCCAGCAGCATGAGAACAACTAATGAAAAACTGTTTTTT. Translating gives CASSMRTTNEKLFF. The V call is TRBV28, the J call TRBJ1-4, with unresolved D. V was pared by 6 bases and J by 0 bases, with 8 bases between. Germline V gene lookup returns CDR1 MDHEN and CDR2 SYDVKM. The CDR3 totals 14 residues.

The V call is TRBV30, the J call TRBJ2-2, with TRBD1 as a possible D gene (6 bases). CDR1 is GTSNPN and CDR2 is SVGIG in the germline V gene (reference sequence). The CDR3 sequence is 13 residues long. V lost 4 bases to trimming and J lost 6 bases, with 12 bases between them. CDR3 nucleotides: TGTGCCTGGACCAGCCCAGGGGCCGGGGAGCTGTTTTTT. As protein: CAWTSPGAGELFF.

Only one count was recorded for this clonotype. The rearrangement uses TRBV28 and TRBJ2-2, with 7 bases aligning to TRBD1. Germline-derived CDR1 and CDR2 are MDHEN and SYDVKM. The CDR3 consists of 19 residues. The V and J ends lost 3 bases and 0 bases, in that order; junction bases with no gene match: 13. The CDR3, as DNA: TGTGCCAGCAGTTTCCGACTGGGACAGAATGCCGCGAACACCGGGGAGCTGTTTTTT. Amino acid sequence: CASSFRLGQNAANTGELFF.

This clonotype has only a few counts. The rearrangement links TRBV9 to TRBJ2-3, with 13 bases matching TRBD2. After removal of 3 bases from V and 4 bases from J, the junction contained 8 bases not matched to a gene. CDR1 is SGDLS and CDR2 is YYNGEE in the germline V gene. There are 17 residues in the CDR3. The CDR3 sequence: CASSGGTSGTRADTQYF. In DNA form, the CDR3 reads TGTGCCAGCAGCGGGGGGACTAGCGGGACCCGGGCAGATACGCAGTATTTT. The variable domain in full, completed from reference TRBV9 and TRBJ2-3, reads DSGVTQTPKHLITATGQRVTLRCSPRSGDLSVYWYQQSLDQGLQFLIQYYNGEERAKGNILERFSAQQFPDLHSELNLSSLELGDSALYFCASSGGTSGTRADTQYFGPGTRLTVL.

The sample holds a few counts of this clonotype. The chain employs TRBV29-1 and TRBJ2-1; D gene uncertain. There are 10 residues in the CDR3. The V gene's germline CDR1 is SQVTM and CDR2 ANQGSEA. V dropped 7 bases and J dropped 4 bases, with 5 bases sitting between them. The CDR3: CSARYNEQFF. DNA of the CDR3: TGCAGCGCCAGATACAATGAGCAGTTCTTC.

V usage is TRBV10-3 and J usage is TRBJ2-7; TRBD2 aligns across 7 bases. The J segment lost 2 bases and the V segment lost 6 bases, leaving 10 bases of the junction unmatched. The CDR3 is made up of 15 amino acids. Looked up from germline, CDR1 is ENHRY and CDR2 is SYGVKD. CDR3 in DNA: TGTGCCATCAGAACTAGCGCCGAACCAACCTACGAGCAGTACTTC. It translates to CAIRTSAEPTYEQYF.